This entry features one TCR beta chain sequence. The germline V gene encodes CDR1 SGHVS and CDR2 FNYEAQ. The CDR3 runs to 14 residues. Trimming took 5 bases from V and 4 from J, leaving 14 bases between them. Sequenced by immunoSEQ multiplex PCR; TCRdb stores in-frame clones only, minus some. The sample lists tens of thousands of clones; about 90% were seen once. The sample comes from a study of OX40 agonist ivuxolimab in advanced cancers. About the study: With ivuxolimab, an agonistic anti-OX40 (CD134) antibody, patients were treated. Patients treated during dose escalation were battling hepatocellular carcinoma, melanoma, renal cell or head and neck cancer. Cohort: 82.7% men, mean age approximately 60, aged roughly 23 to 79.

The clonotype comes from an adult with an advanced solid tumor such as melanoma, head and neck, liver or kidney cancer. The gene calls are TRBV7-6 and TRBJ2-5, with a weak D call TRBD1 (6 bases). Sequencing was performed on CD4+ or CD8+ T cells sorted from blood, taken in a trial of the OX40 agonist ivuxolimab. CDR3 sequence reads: CASSLRQVRETQYF. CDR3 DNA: TGTGCCAGCAGCCTTAGACAGGTCCGAGAGACCCAGTACTTC.